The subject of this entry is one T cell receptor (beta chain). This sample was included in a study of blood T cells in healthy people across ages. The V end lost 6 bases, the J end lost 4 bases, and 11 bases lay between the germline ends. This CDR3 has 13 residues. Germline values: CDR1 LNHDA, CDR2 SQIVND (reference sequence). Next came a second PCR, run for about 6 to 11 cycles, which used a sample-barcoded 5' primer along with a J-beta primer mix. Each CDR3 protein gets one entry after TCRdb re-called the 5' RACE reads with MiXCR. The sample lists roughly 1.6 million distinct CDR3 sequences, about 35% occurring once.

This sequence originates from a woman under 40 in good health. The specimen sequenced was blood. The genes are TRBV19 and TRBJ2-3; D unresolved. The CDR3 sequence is CASSPQHPDTQYF. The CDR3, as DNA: TGTGCCAGTAGCCCCCAACACCCAGATACGCAGTATTTT. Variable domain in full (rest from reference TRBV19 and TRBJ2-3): DGGITQSPKYLFRKEGQNVTLSCEQNLNHDAMYWYRQDPGQGLRLIYYSQIVNDFQKGDIAEGYSVSREKKESFPLTVTSAQKNPTAFYLCASSPQHPDTQYFGPGTRLTVL.